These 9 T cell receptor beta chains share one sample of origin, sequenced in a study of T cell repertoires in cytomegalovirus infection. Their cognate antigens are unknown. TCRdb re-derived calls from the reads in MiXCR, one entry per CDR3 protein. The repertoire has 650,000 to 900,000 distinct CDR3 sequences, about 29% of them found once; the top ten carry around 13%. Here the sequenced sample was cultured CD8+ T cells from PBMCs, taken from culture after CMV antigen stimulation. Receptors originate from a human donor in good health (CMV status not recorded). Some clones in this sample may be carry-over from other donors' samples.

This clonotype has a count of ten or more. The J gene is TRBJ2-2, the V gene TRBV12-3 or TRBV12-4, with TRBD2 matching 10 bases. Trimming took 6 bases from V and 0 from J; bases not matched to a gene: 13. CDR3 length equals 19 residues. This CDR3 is CASRLPLLAGPANTGELFF. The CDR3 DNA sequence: TGTGCCAGCAGATTGCCCTTACTAGCGGGGCCCGCGAACACCGGGGAGCTGTTTTTT.

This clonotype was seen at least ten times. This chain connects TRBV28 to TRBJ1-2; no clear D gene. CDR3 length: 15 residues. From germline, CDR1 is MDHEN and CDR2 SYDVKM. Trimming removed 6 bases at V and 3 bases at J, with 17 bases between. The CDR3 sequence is CASSPWGSGDYGYTF. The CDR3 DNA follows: TGTGCCAGCAGCCCGTGGGGTAGCGGGGACTATGGCTACACCTTC.

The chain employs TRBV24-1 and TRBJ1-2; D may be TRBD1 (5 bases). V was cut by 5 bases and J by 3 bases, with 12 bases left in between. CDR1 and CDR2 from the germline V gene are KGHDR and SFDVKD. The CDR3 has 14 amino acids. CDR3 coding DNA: TGTGCCACCAGTGGTTCGGGGGTGTACTATGGCTACACCTTC. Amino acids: CATSGSGVYYGYTF.

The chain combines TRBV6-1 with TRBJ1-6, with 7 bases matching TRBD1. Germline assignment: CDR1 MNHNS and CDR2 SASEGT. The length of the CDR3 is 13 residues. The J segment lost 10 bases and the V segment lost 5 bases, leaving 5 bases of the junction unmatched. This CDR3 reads CASSNRGISPLHF. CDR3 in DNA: TGTGCCAGCAGTAACAGGGGTATCTCACCCCTCCACTTT.

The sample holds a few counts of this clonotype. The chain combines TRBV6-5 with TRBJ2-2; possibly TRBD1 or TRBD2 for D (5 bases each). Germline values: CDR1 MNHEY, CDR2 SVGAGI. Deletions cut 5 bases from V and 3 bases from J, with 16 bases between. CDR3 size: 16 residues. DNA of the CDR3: TGTGCCAGCAGTACCCCCTTGGGACGATACACCGGGGAGCTGTTTTTT. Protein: CASSTPLGRYTGELFF.

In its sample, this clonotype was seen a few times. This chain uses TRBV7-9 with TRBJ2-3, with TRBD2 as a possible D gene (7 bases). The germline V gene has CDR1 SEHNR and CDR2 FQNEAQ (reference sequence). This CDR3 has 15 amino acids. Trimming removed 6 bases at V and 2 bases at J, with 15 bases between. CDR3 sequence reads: CASSVPGGTTDTQYF. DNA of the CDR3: TGTGCCAGCAGTGTTCCGGGGGGCACCACAGATACGCAGTATTTT.

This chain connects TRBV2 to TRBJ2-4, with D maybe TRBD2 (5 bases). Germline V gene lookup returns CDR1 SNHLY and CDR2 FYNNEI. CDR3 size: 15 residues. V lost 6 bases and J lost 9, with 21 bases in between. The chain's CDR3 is CASRDRSAPEGIQYF. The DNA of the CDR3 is TGTGCCAGCAGAGATCGAAGCGCCCCTGAGGGCATTCAGTACTTC.

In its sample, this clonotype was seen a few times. This chain's CDR3 is CASSPSPGYTGELFF. The CDR3, as DNA: TGTGCCAGCAGCCCATCTCCAGGGTACACCGGGGAGCTGTTTTTT. This rearrangement joins TRBV7-4 to TRBJ2-2; maybe TRBD1 (5 bases). The CDR3 totals 15 residues. Germline V gene lookup returns CDR1 SGHVT and CDR2 SQSDAQ. Trimming removed 5 bases at V and 3 bases at J, with 13 bases between.

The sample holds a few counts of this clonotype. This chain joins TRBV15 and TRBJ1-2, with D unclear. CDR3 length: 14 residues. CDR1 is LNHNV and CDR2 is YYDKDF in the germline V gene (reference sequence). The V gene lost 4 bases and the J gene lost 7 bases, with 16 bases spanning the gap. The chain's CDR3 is CATSTIFLRAGYTF. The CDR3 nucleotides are TGTGCCACCAGCACAATTTTTCTTAGGGCTGGCTACACCTTC.